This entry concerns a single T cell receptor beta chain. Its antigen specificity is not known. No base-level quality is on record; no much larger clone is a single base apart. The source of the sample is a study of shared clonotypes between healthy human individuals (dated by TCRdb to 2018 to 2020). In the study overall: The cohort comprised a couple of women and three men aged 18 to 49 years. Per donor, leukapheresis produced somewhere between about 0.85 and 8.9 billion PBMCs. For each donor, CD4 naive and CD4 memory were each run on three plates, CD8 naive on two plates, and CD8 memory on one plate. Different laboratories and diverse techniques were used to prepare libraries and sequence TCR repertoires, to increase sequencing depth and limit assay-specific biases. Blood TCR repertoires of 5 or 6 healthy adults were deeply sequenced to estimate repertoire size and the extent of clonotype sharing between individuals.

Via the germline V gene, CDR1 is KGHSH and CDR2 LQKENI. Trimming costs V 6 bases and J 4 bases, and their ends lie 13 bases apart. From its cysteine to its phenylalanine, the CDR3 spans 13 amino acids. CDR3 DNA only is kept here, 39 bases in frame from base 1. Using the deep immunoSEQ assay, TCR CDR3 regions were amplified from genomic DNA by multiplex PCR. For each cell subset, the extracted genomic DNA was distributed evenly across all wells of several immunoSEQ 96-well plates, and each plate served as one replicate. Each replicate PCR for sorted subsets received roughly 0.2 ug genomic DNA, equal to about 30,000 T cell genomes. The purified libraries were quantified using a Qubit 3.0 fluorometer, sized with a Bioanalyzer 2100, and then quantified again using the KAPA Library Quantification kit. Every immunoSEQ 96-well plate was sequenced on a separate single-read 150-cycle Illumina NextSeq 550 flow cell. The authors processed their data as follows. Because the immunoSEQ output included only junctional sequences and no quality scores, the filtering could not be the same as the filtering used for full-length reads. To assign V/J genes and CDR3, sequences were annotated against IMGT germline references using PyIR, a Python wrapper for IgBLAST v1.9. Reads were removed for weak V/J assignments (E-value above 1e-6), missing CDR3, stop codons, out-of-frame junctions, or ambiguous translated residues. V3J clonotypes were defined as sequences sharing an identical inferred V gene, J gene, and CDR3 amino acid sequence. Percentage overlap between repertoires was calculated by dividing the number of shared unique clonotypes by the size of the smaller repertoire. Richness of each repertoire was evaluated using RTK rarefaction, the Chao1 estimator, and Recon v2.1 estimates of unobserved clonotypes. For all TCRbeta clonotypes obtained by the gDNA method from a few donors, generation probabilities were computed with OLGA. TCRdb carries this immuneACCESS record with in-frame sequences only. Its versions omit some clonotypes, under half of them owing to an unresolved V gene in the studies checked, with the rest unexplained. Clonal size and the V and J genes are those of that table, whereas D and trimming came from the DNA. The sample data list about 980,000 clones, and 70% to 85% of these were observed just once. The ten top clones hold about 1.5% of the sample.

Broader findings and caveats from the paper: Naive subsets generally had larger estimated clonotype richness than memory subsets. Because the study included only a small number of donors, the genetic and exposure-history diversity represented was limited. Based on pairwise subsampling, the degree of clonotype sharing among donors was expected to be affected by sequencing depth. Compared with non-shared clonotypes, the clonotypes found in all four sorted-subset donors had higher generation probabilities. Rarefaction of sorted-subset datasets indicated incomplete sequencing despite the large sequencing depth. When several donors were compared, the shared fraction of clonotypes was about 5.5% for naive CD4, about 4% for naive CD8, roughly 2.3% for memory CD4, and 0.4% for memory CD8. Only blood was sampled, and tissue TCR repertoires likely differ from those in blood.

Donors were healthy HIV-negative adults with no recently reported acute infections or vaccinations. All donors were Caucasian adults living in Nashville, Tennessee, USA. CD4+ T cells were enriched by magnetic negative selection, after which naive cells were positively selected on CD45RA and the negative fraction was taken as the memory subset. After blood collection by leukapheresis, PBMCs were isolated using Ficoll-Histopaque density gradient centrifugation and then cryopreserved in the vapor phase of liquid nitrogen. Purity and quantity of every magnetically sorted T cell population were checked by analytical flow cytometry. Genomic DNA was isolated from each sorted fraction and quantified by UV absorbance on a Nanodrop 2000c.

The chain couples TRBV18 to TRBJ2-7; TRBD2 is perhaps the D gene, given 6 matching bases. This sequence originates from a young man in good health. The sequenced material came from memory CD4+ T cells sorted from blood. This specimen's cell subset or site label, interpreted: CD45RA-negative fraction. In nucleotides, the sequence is TGTGCCAGCTCCCTCGCTAGCGCGTACGAGCAGTACTTC. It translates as CASSLASAYEQYF.